These 31 T cell receptor beta chains originate from one sample sequenced in a study of OX40 agonist ivuxolimab in advanced cancers. The protocol was immunoSEQ multiplex PCR, while the TCRdb copy is restricted to in-frame clones and leaves out a portion. The sample carries 10,000 to 15,000 clones, roughly 71% recorded once. The specimen comprised CD4+ or CD8+ T cells sorted from blood, sampled in a trial of the OX40 agonist ivuxolimab. These TCRs come from an adult with an advanced solid tumor such as melanoma, head and neck, liver or kidney cancer.

This sequence joins TRBV11-1 and TRBJ2-7, with 10 bases that match TRBD2. The CDR3 length is 17 residues. Germline CDR1 and CDR2: SGHAT and FQDESV (reference sequence). J lost 5 bases, V lost 1 base, and 11 bases had no gene match. The CDR3 coding sequence is TGTGCCAGCAGCTTAGGTAGCATTGGGACTAGCGTTGACGAGCAGTACTTC. This codes for CASSLGSIGTSVDEQYF.

V and J are TRBV28 and TRBJ2-1, with 13 bases that match TRBD2. Germline V CDR1 and CDR2: MDHEN, SYDVKM. V lost 5 bases, J lost 1 base, and 14 bases stayed unmatched. The CDR3 is 20 residues long. The CDR3 reads CASSPVLGLAGDRSYNEQFF. The CDR3 nucleotides read TGTGCCAGCAGTCCCGTTCTTGGACTAGCGGGAGATCGGTCCTACAATGAGCAGTTCTTC.

Only a few counts were recorded for this clone. The chain links TRBV11-1 to TRBJ2-7; 10 bases are a match to TRBD1. The CDR3 sequence is 14 residues long. The V segment lost 7 bases and the J segment 5 bases; nucleotides outside the gene matches: 8. Germline V CDR1 and CDR2: SGHAT, FQDESV (reference sequence). CDR3 loop: CASKSGTGVHEQYF. The CDR3 DNA reads as TGTGCCAGCAAGTCCGGGACAGGGGTCCACGAGCAGTACTTC.

This clone came up once. The V and J genes are TRBV28 and TRBJ2-1; 11 bases agree with TRBD2. Germline CDR1 is MDHEN and CDR2 is SYDVKM. CDR3 length: 15 amino acids. Losses at the gene ends were 6 bases for V and 8 bases for J; bases not matched to a gene: 9. The CDR3 coding sequence is TGTGCCAGCAGCCGTTACAGTAGCGGGAGGGATGAGCAGTTCTTC. Protein product: CASSRYSSGRDEQFF.

This clone came up a few times. The V and J genes are TRBV28 and TRBJ2-7; D is tentatively TRBD1 or TRBD2 (6 bases each). Trimming removed 8 bases at V and 3 bases at J, with 17 bases between. Germline assignment: CDR1 MDHEN and CDR2 SYDVKM. CDR3 length equals 14 residues. CDR3 in amino acids: CASAPWGDNYEQYF. CDR3 coding DNA: TGTGCCAGCGCTCCGTGGGGGGACAACTACGAGCAGTACTTC.

The chain joins TRBV28 to TRBJ1-5; D gene unclear. Germline CDR1 and CDR2: MDHEN and SYDVKM. The CDR3 extends over 16 amino acids. The germline V and J ends were trimmed by 5 bases and 4 bases, with 18 bases remaining between them. Here the CDR3 reads CASSVIRFGLNQPQHF. CDR3 coding DNA: TGTGCCAGCAGTGTAATCCGGTTCGGGTTGAATCAGCCCCAGCATTTT.

V and J are TRBV11-3 and TRBJ2-5; D is unresolved. The V and J ends lost 2 bases and 2 bases respectively, with 9 bases between them. The CDR3 covers 14 residues. The V gene's germline CDR1 is SGHNT and CDR2 YENEEA. The CDR3 DNA reads TGTGCCAGCAGCTTATACGGTACTCAAGAGACCCAGTACTTC. This translates into CASSLYGTQETQYF.

This clone was seen more than once but under ten times. The rearrangement links TRBV9 to TRBJ2-5; D not resolved. V was cut by 0 bases and J by 5 bases, with 14 bases left in between. This CDR3 is 15 amino acids long. Germline V lookup: CDR1 SGDLS, CDR2 YYNGEE. The CDR3 nucleotides read TGTGCCAGCAGCGTAGATACAGTTTTAGGGGAGACCCAGTACTTC. It is translated as CASSVDTVLGETQYF.

The rearrangement uses TRBV28 and TRBJ2-7, with D perhaps matching TRBD2 (7 bases). Germline V gene data show CDR1 as MDHEN and CDR2 as SYDVKM. The V end was cut by 3 bases, the J end by 2 bases, with 11 bases between. This CDR3 is built from 14 residues. CDR3 sequence: CASSFPGGPYEQYF. In DNA form, the CDR3 reads TGTGCCAGCAGTTTCCCGGGGGGCCCCTACGAGCAGTACTTC.

This clone was detected once. The rearrangement uses TRBV27 and TRBJ2-1; D not certain. The germline CDR1 and CDR2 sequences are MNHEY and SMNVEV (reference sequence). The CDR3 has 16 amino acids. V lost 2 bases and J 9 bases, leaving 20 bases between the germline ends. In DNA form, the CDR3 reads TGTGCCAGCAGTTTAGGCGACCGAGGCCTAGGCGCTGAGCAGTTCTTC. Encoded protein: CASSLGDRGLGAEQFF.

V usage is TRBV28 and J usage is TRBJ1-2, with unresolved D. Germline V gives CDR1 MDHEN, CDR2 SYDVKM. The V and J ends lost 6 bases and 3 bases respectively, with 11 bases between them. The CDR3 is 13 amino acids. The CDR3 region is CASSLKVYYGYTF. CDR3 nucleotides: TGTGCCAGCAGCCTCAAGGTCTACTATGGCTACACCTTC.

Judged by abundance, this clone is medium-sized. This chain uses TRBV27 with TRBJ2-7, with D perhaps matching TRBD2 (6 bases). Germline values: CDR1 MNHEY, CDR2 SMNVEV (reference sequence). Between the trimmed V and J ends, which lost 2 bases and 0 bases, there was a span of 14 bases. The CDR3 totals 16 residues. CDR3 nucleotide sequence: TGTGCCAGCAGTTTAATTCTAGGAGGGAGCTCCTACGAGCAGTACTTC. Amino acid sequence: CASSLILGGSSYEQYF.

This chain links TRBV28 with TRBJ2-2; TRBD1 might be the D (5 bases). CDR1 MDHEN and CDR2 SYDVKM come from the germline V gene. This CDR3 has 15 amino acids. Trimming took off 5 bases at V and 6 bases at J, with 16 bases between the two ends. The DNA for the CDR3 is TGTGCCAGCAGTGCGGCGTCAGGGTTCCCCGGGGAGCTGTTTTTT. Translation gives CASSAASGFPGELFF.

The V gene is TRBV28, the J gene TRBJ2-5; maybe TRBD1 (6 bases). CDR3 length equals 14 residues. The V gene lost 5 bases and the J gene lost 5 bases, with 15 bases spanning the gap. Germline assignment: CDR1 MDHEN and CDR2 SYDVKM. This chain's CDR3 is CASSPGTIQETQYF. CDR3 nucleotides: TGTGCCAGCAGTCCAGGGACAATTCAGGAGACCCAGTACTTC. The full variable domain, completed using reference TRBV28 and TRBJ2-5, is DVKVTQSSRYLVKRTGEKVFLECVQDMDHENMFWYRQDPGLGLRLIYFSYDVKMKEKGDIPEGYSVSREKKERFSLILESASTNQTSMYLCASSPGTIQETQYFGPGTRLLVL.

This clone was recorded only once. The rearrangement joins TRBV28 to TRBJ2-7; 12 nucleotides line up with TRBD2. Germline V gives CDR1 MDHEN, CDR2 SYDVKM. The CDR3 has 18 amino acids. V lost 6 bases to trimming and J lost 0 bases; unmatched junction nucleotides: 12. DNA for the CDR3: TGTGCCAGCAGCAGGGACAGTTCGACTAGCGGGAGCTCCTACGAGCAGTACTTC. Its protein product is CASSRDSSTSGSSYEQYF. Drawing the rest from reference TRBV28 and TRBJ2-7, the complete variable domain is DVKVTQSSRYLVKRTGEKVFLECVQDMDHENMFWYRQDPGLGLRLIYFSYDVKMKEKGDIPEGYSVSREKKERFSLILESASTNQTSMYLCASSRDSSTSGSSYEQYFGPGTRLTVT.

The chain links TRBV15 to TRBJ1-3; no clear D. The germline V gene has CDR1 LNHNV and CDR2 YYDKDF (reference sequence). This CDR3 has 13 residues. Trimming stripped 9 bases from V and 4 bases from J, with 13 bases between. CDR3 sequence (DNA): TGTGCCACTAAAACGACTCTAGGAAACACCATATATTTT. This codes for CATKTTLGNTIYF.

The V call is TRBV18, the J call TRBJ1-1, with D perhaps matching TRBD1 (5 bases). Germline CDR1 is KGHSH and CDR2 is LQKENI. V shed 6 bases and J shed 1 base, with 12 bases lying between them. This CDR3 region has 14 residues. CDR3 protein: CASSLGLGNTEAFF. DNA for the CDR3: TGTGCCAGCTCCCTGGGGCTGGGGAACACTGAAGCTTTCTTT.

This rearrangement joins TRBV28 to TRBJ2-1; D call uncertain. Trimming took 3 bases from V and 2 from J, leaving 8 bases between them. This CDR3 region has 14 residues. CDR1 is MDHEN, CDR2 SYDVKM, per germline. CDR3 sequence reads: CASSLLSPYNEQFF. The CDR3 nucleotides read TGTGCCAGCAGTTTGCTGAGTCCCTACAATGAGCAGTTCTTC.

This chain joins TRBV28 and TRBJ1-2; TRBD1 aligns across 8 bases. In germline, CDR1 is MDHEN, CDR2 SYDVKM. V lost 5 bases to trimming and J lost 2 bases; unmatched junction nucleotides: 1. This CDR3 is built from 13 residues. The DNA for the CDR3 is TGTGCCAGCAGTCGGACAGGGAACTATGGCTACACCTTC. Translated, it gives CASSRTGNYGYTF.

There are a few counts of this clone. The V gene is TRBV28, the J gene TRBJ1-2, with 8 bases matching TRBD1. The germline V gene has CDR1 MDHEN and CDR2 SYDVKM. Germline trimming cut 8 bases from V and 10 bases from J; bases unmatched to any gene: 12. There are 13 residues in the CDR3. CDR3 coding DNA: TGTGCCAGCGGGCGAATCCTACAGGGGGACTACACCTTC. This translates into CASGRILQGDYTF.

This clone qualifies as medium-sized. The chain carries TRBV28 and TRBJ1-2; TRBD1 is a possible D gene (5 bases). V was pared by 2 bases and J by 4 bases, with 11 bases between. The CDR3 is 14 residues long. Germline CDR1 and CDR2: MDHEN and SYDVKM. The CDR3, as DNA: TGTGCCAGCAGTTTAACCGGGACGGCCTATGGCTACACCTTC. Amino acid sequence: CASSLTGTAYGYTF.

This clone was seen a handful of times. The chain links TRBV27 to TRBJ1-4; no firm D call. Germline assignment: CDR1 MNHEY and CDR2 SMNVEV (reference sequence). This CDR3 spans 16 amino acids. The germline V and J ends were trimmed by 0 bases and 0 bases, with 8 bases remaining between them. The chain's CDR3 is CASSLSIGATNEKLFF. CDR3 sequence (DNA): TGTGCCAGCAGTTTATCCATCGGTGCAACTAATGAAAAACTGTTTTTT.

V gene TRBV7-3 combines with J gene TRBJ2-2, with D possibly being TRBD1 or TRBD2 (5 bases each). The CDR3 covers 17 residues. Per the germline V gene, CDR1 is SGHTA and CDR2 is FQGTGA. V was clipped by 0 bases and J by 4 bases, with 15 bases between them. The CDR3 DNA reads TGTGCCAGCAGCTTAACGGGACGGGCACAGCTCACCGGGGAGCTGTTTTTT. This gives the protein CASSLTGRAQLTGELFF.

J is TRBJ1-1 and V is TRBV11-2; no clear D gene. The V end lost 7 bases, the J end lost 7 bases, and 13 bases lay between the germline ends. The CDR3 loop spans 12 amino acids. Germline loops: CDR1 SGHAT, CDR2 FQNNGV. The CDR3 region is CASNHGGLEAFF. CDR3 DNA sequence: TGTGCCAGCAACCACGGAGGACTTGAAGCTTTCTTT.

This chain links TRBV6-1 with TRBJ2-1; 8 bases match TRBD2. The CDR3 runs to 18 residues. Germline CDR1 and CDR2: MNHNS and SASEGT. The junction had 17 bases not matched to a gene; V was cut back by 2 bases and J by 8 bases. The CDR3 bases are TGTGCCAGCAGTGAAAAGTTCCTCTTTTTCGGGGGGGCTTATGAGCAGTTCTTC. Translation: CASSEKFLFFGGAYEQFF.

This clone came up once. The rearrangement links TRBV4-1 to TRBJ2-1; 9 nucleotides align to TRBD1. CDR1 is MGHRA and CDR2 is YSYEKL in the germline V gene. This CDR3 comprises 15 residues. The ends lost 3 bases at V and 8 bases at J; junction bases unmatched: 8. The CDR3 DNA follows: TGCGCCAGCAGCCACATAGGGACAGGGCTGCATGAGCAGTTCTTC. Its protein is CASSHIGTGLHEQFF.

This rearrangement joins TRBV28 to TRBJ2-7; the match to TRBD1 covers 8 bases. Trimming removed 2 bases from V and 5 bases from J; junction bases left unmatched: 5. The CDR3 extends over 14 amino acids. Germline V lookup: CDR1 MDHEN, CDR2 SYDVKM. The CDR3: CASSLARGQDEQYF. The CDR3, as DNA: TGTGCCAGCAGTTTAGCCAGGGGGCAAGACGAGCAGTACTTC.

The chain carries TRBV28 and TRBJ2-2; D possibly corresponds to TRBD2 (5 bases). The germline V gene encodes CDR1 MDHEN and CDR2 SYDVKM. Trimming left V 1 base short and J 4 bases short, with 7 bases between. The CDR3 is 14 amino acids. The CDR3 protein is CASSLSGSTGELFF. CDR3 bases: TGTGCCAGCAGTTTATCTGGGAGCACCGGGGAGCTGTTTTTT.

This chain uses TRBV4-3 with TRBJ1-2; TRBD1 matches at 9 bases. Unmatched junction bases numbered 4, after V lost 1 base and J lost 4 bases. The CDR3 length is 15 residues. From germline, CDR1 is LGHNA and CDR2 YSLEER. CDR3 residues: CASSQATGGAYGYTF. DNA of the CDR3: TGCGCCAGCAGCCAAGCAACAGGGGGCGCCTATGGCTACACCTTC.

This chain links TRBV4-1 with TRBJ1-1; D gene ambiguous. The germline gives CDR1 MGHRA, CDR2 YSYEKL. The CDR3 length is 13 residues. The germline V and J ends were trimmed by 1 base and 2 bases, with 5 bases remaining between them. CDR3 in amino acids: CASSQVGNTEAFF. CDR3 coding DNA: TGCGCCAGCAGCCAAGTTGGAAACACTGAAGCTTTCTTT.

The chain employs TRBV10-3 and TRBJ2-7; TRBD2 agrees at 7 bases. Germline V gives CDR1 ENHRY, CDR2 SYGVKD. The CDR3 is 12 residues long. J gave up 0 bases and V 9 bases, and 2 bases lay outside the gene matches. The CDR3 sequence: CAIRTSSYEQYF. CDR3 in DNA: TGTGCCATTCGGACTAGCTCCTACGAGCAGTACTTC.